This TCR beta chain was found in a study of post-analysis software for immune sequencing data. Study information: Included courses were relapsing-remitting and secondary progressive multiple sclerosis; progressive-relapsing multiple sclerosis was also included.

Whole-study findings and limits: Patients showed TRBV5-6, TRBV5-1 and TRBV20-1 among a few TRBV segments more frequent than in controls. When the samples were clustered directly with F measure, those that had been prepared in the same batch showed strong co-clustering. Comparison with controls showed significantly lower normalized Chao1 diversity in multiple sclerosis patients.

Points on this clonotype: Its antigen is still unknown.

Trimming cost V 11 bases and J 7 bases, with 24 bases left between them. The germline V gene has CDR1 MNHEY and CDR2 SVGEGT. CDR3 length: 16 residues. Tagging with unique molecular identifiers was a feature of the TCR beta cDNA libraries. There were roughly 0.85 to 11 million T cells, and around 460,000 cDNA molecules came from them. TCRdb analysed the PCR reads with MiXCR anew, one entry per CDR3 protein. The data show about 680,000 distinct CDR3 sequences, approximately 60% seen once. The chain uses TRBV6-2 or TRBV6-3 and TRBJ1-6; unclear D gene. This TCR derives from a girl aged 2 to 10 with multiple sclerosis. Sequenced input: blood. The CDR3 bases are TGTGCCTGCCAGAAGTCCGGGTTAGGAAGGAATTCACCCCTCCACTTT. Protein product: CACQKSGLGRNSPLHF.